The rows below give T cell receptor beta chains drawn from one sample of a study of T cells after yellow fever vaccination. TCRdb re-derived calls from the 5' RACE reads in MiXCR, one entry per CDR3 protein. The repertoire holds roughly 500,000 distinct CDR3 sequences, with under 25% as singletons. This sample comprised PBMCs, obtained 15 days after the yellow fever booster vaccination. The receptor source for this set is a man aged 30-40 years who received the YFV17D yellow fever vaccine. Each CDR3 is given with its conserved first and last residue. D genes are given only for firm matches. Clone size, where shown, is once, few, many, or a class for clones that have expanded.

v_call	j_call	clone_size	d_call	cdr3_aa	cdr3_nt
TRBV6-1	TRBJ2-7	NA	NA	CASPEESSYEQYF	TGTGCCAGTCCCGAGGAAAGCTCCTACGAGCAGTACTTC
TRBV11-2	TRBJ2-1	NA	NA	CASSLEEGTGYNEQFF	TGTGCCAGCAGCTTAGAGGAGGGGACTGGCTACAATGAGCAGTTCTTC
TRBV4-3	TRBJ2-3	NA	TRBD2	CASSQDLSGAQYF	TGCGCCAGCAGCCAAGATCTGAGCGGGGCGCAGTATTTT
TRBV6-5	TRBJ1-1	NA	NA	CASSYGAEVTEAFF	TGTGCCAGCAGTTACGGGGCGGAGGTCACTGAAGCTTTCTTT
TRBV9	TRBJ2-1	NA	NA	CASSVEREQFF	TGTGCCAGCAGCGTCGAGCGTGAGCAGTTCTTC
TRBV15	TRBJ2-2	NA	TRBD2	CATRGLAGVPGELFF	TGTGCCACCCGAGGACTAGCGGGAGTCCCCGGGGAGCTGTTTTTT
TRBV6-1	TRBJ2-7	NA	NA	CASSATGGGHYEQYF	TGTGCCAGCAGTGCCACAGGGGGGGGCCACTACGAGCAGTACTTC
TRBV12-3/TRBV12-4	TRBJ2-1	few	NA	CASSFLGRGSNEQFF	TGTGCCAGCAGTTTTTTGGGCAGAGGCTCCAATGAGCAGTTCTTC
TRBV14	TRBJ2-1	few	NA	CASSQERGYNEQFF	TGTGCCAGCAGCCAAGAGCGGGGCTACAATGAGCAGTTCTTC
TRBV20-1	TRBJ1-1	few	NA	CSARDPSRGNTEAFF	TGCAGTGCTAGAGACCCCTCTAGGGGGAACACTGAAGCTTTCTTT
TRBV15	TRBJ1-5	few	TRBD1	CATSRVQGAQPQHF	TGTGCCACCAGCAGAGTACAGGGGGCTCAGCCCCAGCATTTT
TRBV7-2	TRBJ2-1	few	NA	CASSYGGTQYNEQFF	TGTGCCAGCAGCTATGGCGGGACACAGTACAATGAGCAGTTCTTC
TRBV7-3	TRBJ2-7	few	NA	CASSLIGDRNEQYF	TGTGCCAGCAGCTTAATCGGGGACCGGAACGAGCAGTACTTC
TRBV5-1	TRBJ1-5	NA	NA	CASSPTGPNQPQHF	TGCGCCAGCAGCCCAACAGGACCGAATCAGCCCCAGCATTTT
TRBV6-2/TRBV6-3	TRBJ1-4	NA	NA	CASSYVREKLFF	TGTGCCAGCAGTTACGTGCGTGAAAAACTGTTTTTT
TRBV7-2	TRBJ2-7	many	TRBD2	CASSPKSGSFHEQYF	TGTGCCAGCAGCCCTAAGAGCGGGAGTTTCCACGAGCAGTACTTC
TRBV10-3	TRBJ1-1	NA	NA	CAISELNTEAFF	TGTGCCATCAGTGAGCTGAACACTGAAGCTTTCTTT
TRBV5-1	TRBJ2-5	NA	TRBD2	CASSVSGTSGVQETQYF	TGCGCCAGCAGCGTGTCCGGGACTAGCGGAGTACAAGAGACCCAGTACTTC
TRBV20-1	TRBJ2-5	NA	NA	CSANLGGAETQYF	TGCAGTGCTAATCTGGGAGGAGCAGAGACCCAGTACTTC
TRBV20-1	TRBJ2-3	NA	TRBD2	CSARGALAGSTDTQYF	TGCAGTGCTAGAGGCGCCCTAGCGGGTAGCACAGATACGCAGTATTTT
TRBV7-2	TRBJ2-1	NA	TRBD2	CASSDTSGAYNEQFF	TGTGCCAGCAGCGACACTAGCGGGGCTTACAATGAGCAGTTCTTC
TRBV5-1	TRBJ2-1	few	NA	CASSLIPGHEAGEQFF	TGCGCCAGCAGCTTGATACCCGGACATGAAGCGGGTGAGCAGTTCTTC
TRBV9	TRBJ2-3	NA	NA	CASSADTTDTQYF	TGTGCCAGCAGCGCAGACACGACAGATACGCAGTATTTT
TRBV7-3	TRBJ2-1	few	NA	CASSHLAVQYNEQFF	TGTGCCAGCAGCCATCTAGCTGTTCAGTACAATGAGCAGTTCTTC
TRBV29-1	TRBJ1-3	few	TRBD1	CSVDTSQGKSSGNTIYF	TGCAGCGTGGACACCTCACAGGGGAAGAGCTCTGGAAACACCATATATTTT
TRBV6-4	TRBJ2-1	NA	TRBD2	CASSDWAGGYNEQFF	TGTGCCAGCAGTGACTGGGCGGGAGGGTACAATGAGCAGTTCTTC
TRBV2	TRBJ2-2	few	NA	CASSERGGVRNTGELFF	TGTGCCAGCAGTGAACGTGGGGGAGTTAGGAACACCGGGGAGCTGTTTTTT
TRBV30	TRBJ2-7	few	TRBD1	CAWSRESRDRGIEQYF	TGTGCCTGGAGTCGAGAATCGAGGGACAGGGGTATTGAGCAGTACTTC
TRBV4-2	TRBJ1-3	NA	NA	CASSQGVGQGNTIYF	TGTGCCAGCAGCCAAGGTGTGGGGCAGGGAAACACCATATATTTT
TRBV11-2	TRBJ2-5	few	NA	CASSRTGRRSRIVKETQYF	TGTGCCAGCAGCCGTACGGGGAGGCGCTCCCGTATTGTCAAAGAGACCCAGTACTTC
TRBV19	TRBJ1-1	NA	NA	CASSYRRGGTEAFF	TGTGCCAGTAGTTACCGCAGGGGTGGAACTGAAGCTTTCTTT
TRBV6-1	TRBJ1-5	few	TRBD1	CASGQGVDQPQHF	TGTGCCAGCGGACAGGGCGTTGATCAGCCCCAGCATTTT